One sample yielded the 18 T cell receptor beta chains listed below, sequenced in a study of OX40 agonist ivuxolimab in advanced cancers. Here immunoSEQ multiplex PCR was the method, and the copy in TCRdb shows in-frame clones only, minus some. The data contain around 74,000 clones, roughly 90% of them singletons. The starting material was CD4+ or CD8+ T cells sorted from blood, obtained in a trial of the OX40 agonist ivuxolimab. These TCRs come from an adult with an advanced solid tumor such as melanoma, head and neck, liver or kidney cancer.

The chain uses TRBV5-6 and TRBJ1-6; D unresolved. Trimming cost V 0 bases and J 10 bases, with 14 bases left between them. CDR3 length: 15 amino acids. Germline lookup yields CDR1 SGHDT and CDR2 YYEEEE. This chain's CDR3 is CASSLASGTRSPLHF. DNA of the CDR3: TGTGCCAGCAGCTTGGCCTCAGGAACGAGGTCACCCCTCCACTTT.

This clone was found once. The chain combines TRBV9 with TRBJ2-2; possibly TRBD2 for D (6 bases). Trimming removed 4 bases from V and 5 bases from J, with 18 bases in between. CDR3 length: 16 amino acids. The germline V gene has CDR1 SGDLS and CDR2 YYNGEE. The CDR3: CASSPLGPSGTGELFF. The CDR3 DNA sequence: TGTGCCAGCAGCCCTCTTGGGCCAAGCGGGACCGGGGAGCTGTTTTTT.

The J gene is TRBJ2-7, the V gene TRBV7-2; D unclear. V dropped 3 bases and J dropped 5 bases, with 11 bases sitting between them. The CDR3 runs to 13 residues. Per germline, CDR1 SGHTA and CDR2 FQGNSA. The CDR3 protein is CASSLVLDHEQYF. The CDR3 DNA sequence: TGTGCCAGCAGCTTGGTCCTGGACCACGAGCAGTACTTC.

The chain has TRBV5-4 and TRBJ2-6, with D perhaps matching TRBD2 (6 bases). Germline V gene lookup returns CDR1 SGHNT and CDR2 YYREEE (reference sequence). The V and J ends lost 0 bases and 1 base respectively, with 14 bases between them. There are 18 residues in the CDR3. The CDR3 DNA sequence: TGTGCCAGCAGCTTGGCCGAAGCAGGGAGGTCTGGGGCCAACGTCCTGACTTTC. This codes for CASSLAEAGRSGANVLTF.

This rearrangement joins TRBV2 to TRBJ2-1, with 10 nucleotides matching TRBD2. The CDR3 contains 15 residues. Germline V CDR1 and CDR2: SNHLY, FYNNEI. V trimming: 4 bases; J trimming: 12 bases; junction bases outside the gene matches: 12. The CDR3 nucleotides are TGTGCCAGCAGTGGGGGGCTAGCGGGAGCGGTAGGGCAGTTCTTC. It codes for CASSGGLAGAVGQFF. Using reference TRBV2 and TRBJ2-1 for the parts outside the CDR3, the full variable domain is EPEVTQTPSHQVTQMGQEVILRCVPISNHLYFYWYRQILGQKVEFLVSFYNNEISEKSEIFDDQFSVERPDGSNFTLKIRSTKLEDSAMYFCASSGGLAGAVGQFFGPGTRLTVL.

This clone was recorded only once. This CDR3 reads CATSSGTGGSSNQPQHF. DNA of the CDR3: TGTGCCACCAGCAGTGGGACAGGCGGATCTAGCAATCAGCCCCAGCATTTT. The rearrangement joins TRBV15 to TRBJ1-5, with TRBD1 matching over 8 bases. Germline CDR1 reads LNHNV; CDR2 reads YYDKDF (reference sequence). V lost 3 bases and J lost 0; bases outside the gene matches: 7. CDR3 length equals 17 residues. Full variable domain (outside the CDR3, taken from reference TRBV15 and TRBJ1-5): DAMVIQNPRYQVTQFGKPVTLSCSQTLNHNVMYWYQQKSSQAPKLLFHYYDKDFNNEADTPDNFQSRRPNTSFCFLDIRSPGLGDTAMYLCATSSGTGGSSNQPQHFGDGTRLSIL.

The chain combines TRBV14 with TRBJ1-6; no firm D call. CDR1 is SGHDN and CDR2 is FVKESK in the germline V gene. Trimming shortened V by 0 bases and J by 6 bases, and 9 bases separated the two germline ends. This CDR3 comprises 15 residues. The CDR3 nucleotides are TGTGCCAGCAGCCAAGACCGGGTTCCTAATTCACCCCTCCACTTT. It is translated as CASSQDRVPNSPLHF.

This chain links TRBV6-1 with TRBJ2-1; D uncertain. Germline V gene data show CDR1 as MNHNS and CDR2 as SASEGT. V lost 5 bases, J lost 7 bases, and 9 bases lay in between. This CDR3 has 12 amino acids. As DNA, the CDR3 is TGTGCCAGCAGTCCCTTAGGGAATGAGCAGTTCTTC. Encoded protein: CASSPLGNEQFF.

This clone was observed a few times. The rearrangement links TRBV30 to TRBJ1-1, with TRBD1 identical over 10 bases. Losses at the gene ends were 3 bases for V and 4 bases for J; bases not matched to a gene: 2. The CDR3 covers 13 residues. CDR1 and CDR2 from the germline V gene are GTSNPN and SVGIG (reference sequence). In nucleotides, the CDR3 is TGTGCCTGGAGAAGGACAGGGGGCACTGAAGCTTTCTTT. Protein sequence: CAWRRTGGTEAFF.

The chain recombines TRBV29-1 with TRBJ1-2; 11 bases fit TRBD1. CDR3 size: 13 residues. V lost 6 bases and J lost 5; bases outside the gene matches: 5. CDR1 is SQVTM, CDR2 ANQGSEA, per germline. The CDR3 sequence: CSVGTGGTYGYTF. The CDR3 DNA follows: TGCAGCGTCGGGACAGGGGGTACATATGGCTACACCTTC.

J is TRBJ1-3 and V is TRBV30; D unresolved. V was pared by 3 bases and J by 0 bases, with 12 bases between. The germline gives CDR1 GTSNPN, CDR2 SVGIG (reference sequence). CDR3 length: 15 residues. The CDR3 region is CAWSDGMGSGNTIYF. For the CDR3, the DNA is TGTGCCTGGAGCGACGGGATGGGCTCTGGAAACACCATATATTTT.

This chain uses TRBV4-1 with TRBJ1-1; 9 bases line up with TRBD1. Germline V gene sequence: CDR1 MGHRA, CDR2 YSYEKL. Trimming took 2 bases from V and 11 from J; bases not matched to a gene: 30. The length of the CDR3 is 21 residues. The CDR3 spells CASSQLVGQGPKGEDRRSAFF. Written as DNA, the CDR3 is TGCGCCAGCAGCCAACTAGTCGGACAGGGGCCCAAGGGGGAAGATAGGAGGTCGGCTTTCTTT.

The chain links TRBV30 to TRBJ2-3; D unclear. This CDR3 is 17 amino acids long. Looked up from germline, CDR1 is GTSNPN and CDR2 is SVGIG (reference sequence). V was clipped by 0 bases and J by 2 bases, with 18 bases between them. The CDR3 spells CAWSVRAARHYTDTQYF. The CDR3 nucleotides read TGTGCCTGGAGTGTACGGGCTGCCCGCCACTACACAGATACGCAGTATTTT.

This sequence joins TRBV6-6 and TRBJ1-6; 7 positions agree with TRBD1. CDR1 MNHNY and CDR2 SVGAGI come from the germline V gene (reference sequence). The CDR3 has 15 amino acids. V was clipped by 8 bases and J by 2 bases; unmatched bases: 6. The CDR3 bases are TGTGCCAGCGGACAGGCACAGACCTATAATTCACCCCTCCACTTT. As protein: CASGQAQTYNSPLHF.

CDR3 sequence: CASSSRWGDTQYF. The DNA of the CDR3 is TGTGCCAGCAGCTCAAGGTGGGGAGATACGCAGTATTTT. The chain couples TRBV9 to TRBJ2-3, with unresolved D. The CDR3 has 13 residues. V was pared by 4 bases and J by 5 bases, with 11 bases between. In germline, CDR1 is SGDLS, CDR2 YYNGEE.

This rearrangement joins TRBV15 to TRBJ1-3, with D possibly matching TRBD1 (5 bases). V was cut by 5 bases and J by 11 bases, with 16 bases left in between. This CDR3 comprises 13 residues. Germline-derived CDR1 and CDR2 are LNHNV and YYDKDF (reference sequence). The CDR3, as DNA: TGTGCCACCAGCCCCCAACAGGTCTCCGCCATATATTTT. Translated, it gives CATSPQQVSAIYF.

V gene TRBV5-1 combines with J gene TRBJ2-7; a weak D match, TRBD2 (6 bases). The CDR3 sequence is 14 residues long. Germline CDR1 and CDR2: SGHRS and YFSETQ. With 0 bases removed from V and 5 bases from J, the gap between germline ends came to 12 bases. CDR3 DNA: TGCGCCAGCAGCTTGGATACGGGGAGGAACGAGCAGTACTTC. Amino acids: CASSLDTGRNEQYF.

The chain links TRBV18 to TRBJ2-7, with TRBD1 matching over 9 bases. The CDR3 covers 14 residues. Trimming removed 3 bases from V and 3 bases from J; junction bases left unmatched: 3. Germline V gene data show CDR1 as KGHSH and CDR2 as LQKENI. The CDR3 DNA sequence: TGTGCCAGCTCACCCACAGGGGGCAGCTACGAGCAGTACTTC. The encoded protein is CASSPTGGSYEQYF. The variable domain in full, with the rest retrieved from reference TRBV18 and TRBJ2-7, is NAGVMQNPRHLVRRRGQEARLRCSPMKGHSHVYWYRQLPEEGLKFMVYLQKENIIDESGMPKERFSAEFPKEGPSILRIQQVVRGDSAAYFCASSPTGGSYEQYFGPGTRLTVT.